These 30 T cell receptor beta chains came from one sample sequenced in a study of shared clonotypes between healthy human individuals (dated by TCRdb to the early 2020s). The method was the immunoSEQ multiplex PCR assay. TCRdb re-hosts the immuneACCESS table, in-frame sequences only. Its copies lack some clones; in the studies checked, an unresolved V gene accounts for under half of them, and the cause for the rest is not known. The sample includes around 940,000 clones, with approximately 76% observed a single time. Around 1.5% of the sample rests with the top ten. Specimen: memory CD4+ T cells sorted from blood. The cell subset or site label here, explained by the study, means: CD45RA-negative fraction. The source is a man younger than 35 in good health.

J is TRBJ1-2 and V is TRBV27; unclear D gene. The V end was cut by 0 bases, the J end by 5 bases, with 10 bases between. The CDR3 has 14 residues. CDR1 and CDR2 (germline): MNHEY, SMNVEV (reference sequence). DNA for the CDR3: TGTGCCAGCAGTTTATCAGTGCCCCTGTATGGCTACACCTTC. Translated, it gives CASSLSVPLYGYTF.

The rearrangement uses TRBV6-5 and TRBJ2-3; D not resolved. Trimming removed 2 bases at V and 4 bases at J, with 7 bases between. CDR3 size: 13 residues. Germline-derived CDR1 and CDR2 are MNHEY and SVGAGI. This CDR3 is CASSYPPPDTQYF. CDR3 sequence (DNA): TGTGCCAGCAGTTACCCCCCCCCAGATACGCAGTATTTT.

V and J are TRBV2 and TRBJ1-5, with a tentative D call TRBD1 (6 bases). V lost 0 bases and J 2 bases, leaving 14 bases between the germline ends. From germline, CDR1 is SNHLY and CDR2 FYNNEI. CDR3 length: 17 residues. CDR3 sequence: CASSEAGGGMGNQPQHF. CDR3 coding DNA: TGTGCCAGCAGTGAAGCTGGAGGGGGTATGGGCAATCAGCCCCAGCATTTT.

This clone was observed once. The chain uses TRBV7-3 and TRBJ2-1; D is possibly TRBD1 (5 bases). V dropped 3 bases and J dropped 8 bases, with 14 bases sitting between them. In germline, CDR1 is SGHTA, CDR2 FQGTGA. The CDR3 covers 14 residues. CDR3 coding DNA: TGTGCCAGCAGCTTGGTGGGGCTTCGGGATGAGCAGTTCTTC. This translates into CASSLVGLRDEQFF.

This sequence joins TRBV7-2 and TRBJ1-4; D gene unclear. Germline V gene data show CDR1 as SGHTA and CDR2 as FQGNSA. This CDR3 region has 15 residues. Trimming removed 1 base from V and 6 bases from J, with 12 bases in between. The CDR3 spells CASSLDSHWDEKLFF. DNA of the CDR3: TGTGCCAGCAGCTTAGACAGTCATTGGGATGAAAAACTGTTTTTT.

The rearrangement links TRBV10-3 to TRBJ2-3; D possibly corresponds to TRBD1 (5 bases). The V and J ends lost 5 bases and 3 bases respectively, with 6 bases between them. Germline lookup yields CDR1 ENHRY and CDR2 SYGVKD. There are 12 residues in the CDR3. CDR3 nucleotide sequence: TGTGCCATCAGTCAGGGTACAGATACGCAGTATTTT. Protein: CAISQGTDTQYF.

The V and J genes are TRBV5-4 and TRBJ2-5, with a possible D match to TRBD1 (5 bases). The germline V gene encodes CDR1 SGHNT and CDR2 YYREEE (reference sequence). The CDR3 covers 14 residues. Trimming cost V 4 bases and J 3 bases, with 13 bases left between them. The CDR3 DNA is TGTGCCAGCAGCCCGAGGAGCAGGGAAGAGACCCAGTACTTC. Its protein is CASSPRSREETQYF.

The chain has TRBV2 and TRBJ1-5; maybe TRBD1 (5 bases). V was trimmed by 6 bases and J by 1 base, leaving 7 bases between them. Germline V gene sequence: CDR1 SNHLY, CDR2 FYNNEI. The CDR3 is 13 amino acids. This chain's CDR3 is CASRGRSNQPQHF. In DNA, the CDR3 is TGTGCCAGCAGGGGGCGAAGCAATCAGCCCCAGCATTTT.

This clone was counted a few times. The rearrangement joins TRBV2 to TRBJ1-2; possibly TRBD1 for D (5 bases). The CDR3 totals 14 residues. Trimming left V 3 bases short and J 5 bases short, with 13 bases between. Per the germline V gene, CDR1 is SNHLY and CDR2 is FYNNEI. CDR3 sequence reads: CASSDGGLGYGYTF. The CDR3 bases are TGTGCCAGCAGTGACGGGGGGTTGGGTTATGGCTACACCTTC.

The chain combines TRBV2 with TRBJ2-5; no firm D call. V lost 3 bases, J lost 5 bases, and 10 bases lay in between. This CDR3 is 13 amino acids long. Germline V lookup: CDR1 SNHLY, CDR2 FYNNEI. In nucleotides, the CDR3 is TGTGCCAGCAGTGAGAGGCGGAAGGAGACCCAGTACTTC. Amino acids: CASSERRKETQYF.

CDR3 coding DNA: TGTGCCAGCAGCCAAAGCGGGAATCCCTCCTACAATGAGCAGTTCTTC. Its translation: CASSQSGNPSYNEQFF. The J gene is TRBJ2-1, the V gene TRBV7-6; 7 nucleotides agree with TRBD2. Germline trimming cut 5 bases from V and 0 bases from J; bases unmatched to any gene: 7. Germline CDR1 reads SGHVS; CDR2 reads FNYEAQ. The CDR3 is made up of 16 amino acids.

This chain links TRBV6-1 with TRBJ2-2; 8 positions match TRBD1. V lost 5 bases and J lost 6; bases outside the gene matches: 8. The CDR3 covers 15 residues. CDR1 is MNHNS, CDR2 SASEGT, per germline. The CDR3 DNA reads as TGTGCCAGCAGTATAGAGACAGGGGTTCCCGGGGAGCTGTTTTTT. Translation: CASSIETGVPGELFF.

Concerning this clone: The sample contains more than one DNA sequence encoding this CDR3. This chain connects TRBV30 to TRBJ2-1; D is unresolved. Germline values: CDR1 GTSNPN, CDR2 SVGIG (reference sequence). V was pared by 2 bases and J by 7 bases, with 9 bases between. This CDR3 is built from 12 residues. The DNA of the CDR3 is TGTGCCTGGAGTTTTCGCGGTAATGAGCAGTTCTTC. It yields the protein CAWSFRGNEQFF.

V usage is TRBV30 and J usage is TRBJ2-7; TRBD2 agrees at 10 bases. V lost 5 bases and J lost 10; bases outside the gene matches: 8. The CDR3 spans 12 residues. The germline gives CDR1 GTSNPN, CDR2 SVGIG (reference sequence). CDR3 sequence: CAWQRTSGEQYF. CDR3 DNA sequence: TGTGCCTGGCAACGTACTAGCGGGGAACAGTACTTC.

Details on this clone: The sample carries other DNA sequences with the same CDR3. The chain couples TRBV19 to TRBJ2-7, with D hard to call. V was shortened by 5 bases and J by 4 bases, with 6 bases between the two germline ends. Germline CDR1 is LNHDA and CDR2 is SQIVND (reference sequence). This CDR3 region has 11 residues. CDR3 coding DNA: TGTGCCAGTAGTTCATTATACGAGCAGTACTTC. It specifies CASSSLYEQYF.

The chain recombines TRBV2 with TRBJ2-7; the D is unclear. The CDR3 totals 16 residues. Germline V gives CDR1 SNHLY, CDR2 FYNNEI. V dropped 6 bases and J dropped 0 bases, with 18 bases sitting between them. The chain's CDR3 is CASRSPQRLSSYEQYF. In DNA form, the CDR3 reads TGTGCCAGCAGAAGCCCACAGCGTTTGAGCTCCTACGAGCAGTACTTC.

The V and J genes are TRBV6-4 and TRBJ2-1; 7 bases fit TRBD2. V lost 0 bases, J lost 7 bases, and 9 bases stayed unmatched. Germline V gene sequence: CDR1 MRHNA, CDR2 SNTAGT. This CDR3 region has 16 residues. The CDR3 DNA sequence: TGTGCCAGCAGTGACTCAACGGGAGGCTCTCCAAATGAGCAGTTCTTC. The encoded protein is CASSDSTGGSPNEQFF.

In its sample, this clone was seen a few times. The rearrangement uses TRBV7-2 and TRBJ1-2; 9 positions match TRBD1. The germline gives CDR1 SGHTA, CDR2 FQGNSA. This CDR3 is built from 15 residues. V was pared by 4 bases and J by 3 bases, with 6 bases of the junction left unmatched. The CDR3 nucleotides are TGTGCCAGCAGCTCCAACGGACAGGGGTACTATGGCTACACCTTC. Its translation is CASSSNGQGYYGYTF.

This clone was observed once. The chain combines TRBV30 with TRBJ1-5; the D gene is possibly TRBD1 (5 bases). Trimming stripped 2 bases from V and 6 bases from J, with 17 bases between. CDR1 is GTSNPN, CDR2 SVGIG, per germline (reference sequence). The CDR3 covers 15 residues. Here the CDR3 DNA reads TGTGCCTGGAGTACAAGGGGCATTGATGCTCAGCCCCAGCATTTT. It is translated as CAWSTRGIDAQPQHF.

The V gene is TRBV5-4, the J gene TRBJ1-2; D is unclear. V gave up 0 bases and J gave up 4 bases, with 10 bases separating them. The CDR3 is made up of 14 amino acids. Germline V gene data show CDR1 as SGHNT and CDR2 as YYREEE (reference sequence). CDR3 region: CASSLAIDVYGYTF. The CDR3 DNA reads TGTGCCAGCAGCTTGGCAATAGATGTCTATGGCTACACCTTC. The full variable domain, with the rest looked up from reference TRBV5-4 and TRBJ1-2, is ETGVTQSPTHLIKTRGQQVTLRCSSQSGHNTVSWYQQALGQGPQFIFQYYREEENGRGNFPPRFSGLQFPNYSSELNVNALELDDSALYLCASSLAIDVYGYTFGSGTRLTVV.

This chain links TRBV5-1 with TRBJ2-7; D gene unclear. The CDR3 has 18 residues. Trimming left V 1 base short and J 1 base short, with 21 bases between. Germline V gene lookup returns CDR1 SGHRS and CDR2 YFSETQ. CDR3 nucleotide sequence: TGCGCCAGCAGCTTGAATGGTGGCCCATCGAGTAGGTCCTACGAGCAGTACTTC. Amino acid sequence: CASSLNGGPSSRSYEQYF.

The rearrangement uses TRBV7-9 and TRBJ1-2, with D possibly TRBD1 on 6 matching bases. The V gene lost 1 base and the J gene lost 0 bases, with 12 bases spanning the gap. The V gene's germline CDR1 is SEHNR and CDR2 FQNEAQ (reference sequence). The CDR3 is 16 residues long. CDR3: CASSLGIGQPNYGYTF. In DNA form, the CDR3 reads TGTGCCAGCAGCTTAGGAATAGGACAGCCTAACTATGGCTACACCTTC.

A single count supports this clone. The chain employs TRBV5-1 and TRBJ1-4; D is unresolved. This CDR3 comprises 16 residues. Trimming cost V 2 bases and J 1 base, with 12 bases left between them. Germline values: CDR1 SGHRS, CDR2 YFSETQ. The CDR3 bases are TGCGCCAGCAGCTTTGAGGGTCGACAAACTAATGAAAAACTGTTTTTT. Translated, it gives CASSFEGRQTNEKLFF.

V usage is TRBV7-2 and J usage is TRBJ2-4; D may match TRBD1 or TRBD2 (6 bases each). Germline V gene sequence: CDR1 SGHTA, CDR2 FQGNSA. V was pared by 7 bases and J by 7 bases, with 14 bases between. CDR3 size: 13 residues. The CDR3 DNA reads TGTGCCAGCACCGGGGGCTTTTTGAACATTCAGTACTTC. Amino acids: CASTGGFLNIQYF.

This clone was found a few times. V is TRBV9 and J is TRBJ2-3; 7 positions agree with TRBD2. The CDR3 extends over 17 amino acids. Germline V gene data show CDR1 as SGDLS and CDR2 as YYNGEE. V was pared by 3 bases and J by 6 bases, with 16 bases of the junction left unmatched. In nucleotides, the CDR3 is TGTGCCAGCAGCGCACCTAGACTAGCCCCCAGTTCGGATACGCAGTATTTT. It encodes CASSAPRLAPSSDTQYF.

The chain carries TRBV13 and TRBJ1-1; D remains unclear. Germline CDR1 reads PRHDT; CDR2 reads FYEKMQ (reference sequence). Trimming shortened V by 6 bases and J by 0 bases, and 11 bases separated the two germline ends. The CDR3 contains 14 residues. This chain's CDR3 is CASRSGWMNTEAFF. The CDR3 DNA reads as TGTGCCAGCAGAAGCGGTTGGATGAACACTGAAGCTTTCTTT.

The chain combines TRBV2 with TRBJ2-7; TRBD2 matches at 7 bases. Germline V gives CDR1 SNHLY, CDR2 FYNNEI. CDR3 length equals 14 residues. V was pared by 8 bases and J by 4 bases, with 11 bases of the junction left unmatched. The CDR3 reads CASLLRASGYEQYF. As DNA, the CDR3 is TGTGCCAGCCTTTTGCGGGCTAGCGGTTACGAGCAGTACTTC.

This clone came up once. The V call is TRBV7-2, the J call TRBJ1-2; possibly TRBD1 for D (6 bases). CDR1 and CDR2 from the germline V gene are SGHTA and FQGNSA. CDR3 length: 12 amino acids. Trimming shortened V by 3 bases and J by 6 bases, and 8 bases separated the two germline ends. CDR3 DNA: TGTGCCAGCAGCTTCGGGACACATGGCTACACCTTC. Translating it yields CASSFGTHGYTF.

The chain recombines TRBV6-1 with TRBJ2-7; possibly TRBD1 for D (6 bases). Germline CDR1 reads MNHNS; CDR2 reads SASEGT. The CDR3 has 15 residues. V dropped 0 bases and J dropped 0 bases, with 9 bases sitting between them. CDR3 DNA sequence: TGTGCCAGCAGTGAAGCGGAGGACAGCTCCTACGAGCAGTACTTC. Amino acid sequence: CASSEAEDSSYEQYF.

J is TRBJ1-5 and V is TRBV19; no clear D gene. The CDR3 runs to 12 residues. Trimming took off 7 bases at V and 6 bases at J, with 10 bases between the two ends. CDR1 LNHDA and CDR2 SQIVND come from the germline V gene (reference sequence). The CDR3 reads CASIAAGQPQHF. DNA for the CDR3: TGTGCCAGTATAGCCGCCGGTCAGCCCCAGCATTTT.